Below are 32 T cell receptor beta chains sequenced from a single sample in a study of blood T cells in healthy people across ages. Then a second PCR, running about 6 to 11 cycles, was carried out with a sample-barcoded 5' primer and a J-beta primer mix. TCRdb analysed the 5' RACE reads with MiXCR anew, one entry per CDR3 protein. This table has 600,000 to 800,000 distinct CDR3 sequences, under 25% appearing once. Specimen: blood. These receptors came from a man aged 65-85 years in good health.

This clonotype has a handful of counts. The chain carries TRBV29-1 and TRBJ2-5; no clear D. The J call is uncertain, as TRBJ2-7 better fits the DNA end. Germline lookup yields CDR1 SQVTM and CDR2 ANQGSEA. This CDR3 comprises 13 residues. The CDR3 region is CSVEDPETYEQYF. DNA of the CDR3: TGCAGCGTTGAAGACCCAGAAACCTACGAGCAGTACTTC.

This clonotype was observed a few times. V and J are TRBV18 and TRBJ2-5; D might be TRBD2 (6 bases). The J call may be in error: the DNA end matches TRBJ2-7 better. Germline lookup yields CDR1 KGHSH and CDR2 LQKENI. The CDR3 is made up of 15 amino acids. In DNA, the CDR3 is TGTGCCAGCTCACCATCGGGCGGGGAATCCTACGAGCAGTACTTC. This encodes CASSPSGGESYEQYF.

The gene calls are TRBV5-1 and TRBJ2-1; possibly TRBD1 for D (6 bases). The V gene's germline CDR1 is SGHRS and CDR2 YFSETQ. Trimming shortened V by 0 bases and J by 8 bases, and 15 bases separated the two germline ends. The CDR3 is 15 residues long. As DNA, the CDR3 is TGCGCCAGCAGCTTGGCCGTGGGGGCTCGGGATGAGCAGTTCTTC. Amino acid sequence: CASSLAVGARDEQFF.

This rearrangement joins TRBV4-3 to TRBJ2-4, with D possibly matching TRBD1 (6 bases). The ends were cut back, 5 bases at V and 2 bases at J, with 10 bases in the middle. The CDR3 consists of 14 residues. Germline CDR1 and CDR2: LGHNA and YSLEER. DNA for the CDR3: TGCGCCAGCAGCGCCACAGGGACCAAAAACATTCAGTACTTC. This gives the protein CASSATGTKNIQYF.

This clonotype was seen a few times. The V and J genes are TRBV6-6 and TRBJ1-5; no reliable D call. V gave up 0 bases and J gave up 6 bases, with 12 bases separating them. The CDR3 consists of 15 residues. CDR1 is MNHNY, CDR2 SVGAGI, per germline (reference sequence). This CDR3 reads CASSYSFDGVQPQHF. The CDR3 DNA sequence: TGTGCCAGCAGTTACTCGTTCGATGGGGTTCAGCCCCAGCATTTT.

This clonotype came up many times. The J gene is TRBJ2-5, the V gene TRBV20-1; D unclear. V was clipped by 3 bases and J by 1 base, with 9 bases between them. CDR1 and CDR2 from the germline V gene are DFQATT and SNEGSKA (reference sequence). CDR3 length: 13 amino acids. The CDR3 here is CSASLHSQETQYF. CDR3 DNA: TGCAGTGCTAGTCTGCACTCCCAAGAGACCCAGTACTTC.

To note about this clonotype: Sequence at one end of the junction differs from germline and may be a read error. This chain connects TRBV18 to TRBJ1-5, with 7 bases matching TRBD1. The CDR3 totals 16 residues. Germline V CDR1 and CDR2: KGHSH, LQKENI. The chain's CDR3 is CASSPTGAGSDQPQHF. CDR3 coding DNA: TGTGCCAGCTCACCCACAGGGGCGGGTAGCGATCAGCCCCAGCATTTT.

This clonotype has a handful of counts. The CDR3 protein is CSATTSGDTGELFF. The CDR3, as DNA: TGCAGTGCTACGACTAGCGGGGACACCGGGGAGCTGTTTTTT. The gene calls are TRBV20-1 and TRBJ2-2, with 11 bases fitting TRBD2. Germline CDR1 and CDR2: DFQATT and SNEGSKA (reference sequence). This CDR3 contains 14 residues. V trimming: 4 bases; J trimming: 3 bases; junction bases outside the gene matches: 1.

This clonotype was counted a few times. The rearrangement links TRBV27 to TRBJ2-5, with D perhaps being TRBD1 or TRBD2 (5 bases each). Germline V gene lookup returns CDR1 MNHEY and CDR2 SMNVEV (reference sequence). CDR3 length: 14 residues. Trimming cost V 6 bases and J 4 bases, with 15 bases left between them. The DNA for the CDR3 is TGTGCCAGCAGCCGCCGGGACCCGCGAGAGACCCAGTACTTC. This encodes CASSRRDPRETQYF.

This clonotype has a handful of counts. The rearrangement joins TRBV7-3 to TRBJ2-5, with 16 bases aligning to TRBD2. Near its end, the DNA agrees better with TRBJ2-1, so the J call may be wrong. Looked up from germline, CDR1 is SGHTA and CDR2 is FQGTGA. The CDR3 is 17 amino acids. The CDR3 region has the DNA TGTGCCAGCAGCTTATTCGGGACTAGCGGGAGGGCCCCTGAGCAGTTCTTC. Its translation is CASSLFGTSGRAPEQFF.

V is TRBV20-1 and J is TRBJ2-1; TRBD1 matches at 9 bases. The germline gives CDR1 DFQATT, CDR2 SNEGSKA (reference sequence). Germline trimming cut 6 bases from V and 8 bases from J; bases unmatched to any gene: 5. CDR3 length equals 12 residues. For the CDR3, the DNA is TGCAGTGCGAACAGGGGGCTGGATGAGCAGTTCTTC. Protein product: CSANRGLDEQFF.

Only a few counts were recorded for this clonotype. The rearrangement uses TRBV20-1 and TRBJ2-5, with TRBD2 matching over 9 bases. Germline loops: CDR1 DFQATT, CDR2 SNEGSKA (reference sequence). J lost 5 bases, V lost 0 bases, and 7 bases had no gene match. The CDR3 is made up of 15 amino acids. The CDR3 loop reads CSARDEASGVETQYF. As DNA, the CDR3 is TGCAGTGCTAGAGATGAGGCTAGCGGGGTGGAGACCCAGTACTTC.

The chain combines TRBV5-1 with TRBJ2-1; TRBD2 matches 8 bases. The V gene end was trimmed by 1 base and the J gene end by 2 bases; junction bases not matched to a gene: 5. Per the germline V gene, CDR1 is SGHRS and CDR2 is YFSETQ. The length of the CDR3 is 16 residues. The CDR3 nucleotides read TGCGCCAGCAGCTTGCCGGGAGCGGGAGCCTACAATGAGCAGTTCTTC. Translation gives CASSLPGAGAYNEQFF.

The chain couples TRBV28 to TRBJ1-2; D not certain. Germline CDR1 and CDR2: MDHEN and SYDVKM. Trimming left V 6 bases short and J 1 base short, with 15 bases between. The CDR3 totals 15 residues. CDR3 nucleotides: TGTGCCAGCAGCTTCCGGGCCACGCGTAACTATGGCTACACCTTC. It encodes CASSFRATRNYGYTF.

This clonotype was observed a handful of times. V and J are TRBV20-1 and TRBJ2-3, with 10 nucleotides matching TRBD2. The J segment lost 1 base and the V segment lost 5 bases, leaving 6 bases of the junction unmatched. The CDR3 is made up of 15 amino acids. Germline V lookup: CDR1 DFQATT, CDR2 SNEGSKA (reference sequence). The CDR3 loop reads CSAGDGLAGTDTQYF. The DNA for the CDR3 is TGCAGTGCTGGGGATGGACTAGCGGGCACAGATACGCAGTATTTT.

This clonotype was seen once. The rearrangement links TRBV28 to TRBJ2-2; 7 bases match TRBD2. Germline CDR1 and CDR2: MDHEN and SYDVKM. Trimming at V came to 8 bases and at J to 7 bases, leaving 7 bases not matched to a gene. The CDR3 runs 13 residues. The CDR3 spells CASRAGQNGELFF. The CDR3 bases are TGTGCCAGCCGAGCGGGGCAGAACGGGGAGCTGTTTTTT.

The V and J genes are TRBV15 and TRBJ1-4; D possibly corresponds to TRBD1 (6 bases). The CDR3 is 15 amino acids. CDR1 and CDR2 (germline): LNHNV, YYDKDF (reference sequence). V shed 4 bases and J shed 11 bases, with 20 bases lying between them. The chain's CDR3 is CATSTQRGPQEKLFF. Written as DNA, the CDR3 is TGTGCCACCAGCACCCAACGGGGGCCGCAAGAGAAACTGTTTTTT.

This clonotype was seen many times. CDR3 nucleotide sequence: TGTGCCAGCAGCCTTCTGGAATCCACCTACGAGCAGTACTTC. This codes for CASSLLESTYEQYF. V gene TRBV3-1 combines with J gene TRBJ2-7; D not certain. Germline CDR1 is LGHDT and CDR2 is YNNKEL (reference sequence). The CDR3 is 14 amino acids. V was clipped by 4 bases and J by 2 bases, with 12 bases between them.

J is TRBJ1-5 and V is TRBV2, with D unclear. This CDR3 is built from 19 residues. The ends were cut back, 0 bases at V and 2 bases at J, with 20 bases in the middle. In germline, CDR1 is SNHLY, CDR2 FYNNEI. As DNA, the CDR3 is TGTGCCAGCAGTGAAGCGGAGCGTTTGACGTGGCGGGGCAATCAGCCCCAGCATTTT. This encodes CASSEAERLTWRGNQPQHF.

This clonotype has just a few counts. The V gene is TRBV14, the J gene TRBJ2-3; 9 bases are a match to TRBD2. Germline trimming cut 3 bases from V and 1 base from J; bases unmatched to any gene: 5. The CDR3 runs to 16 residues. Germline CDR1 is SGHDN and CDR2 is FVKESK. For the CDR3, the DNA is TGTGCCAGCAGCCAGGCTAGCGGGACTGGCACAGATACGCAGTATTTT. Protein: CASSQASGTGTDTQYF.

The V and J genes are TRBV20-1 and TRBJ1-6; TRBD1 might be the D (5 bases). The CDR3 extends over 12 amino acids. Germline values: CDR1 DFQATT, CDR2 SNEGSKA (reference sequence). Trimming took 4 bases from V and 15 from J, leaving 16 bases between them. Here the CDR3 DNA reads TGCAGTGCTACGGGAGGGGTTGAGGTCCTCCACTTT. Its protein is CSATGGVEVLHF.

J is TRBJ1-3 and V is TRBV6-5; D gene ambiguous. The CDR3 covers 14 residues. The germline gives CDR1 MNHEY, CDR2 SVGAGI. The V end was cut by 6 bases, the J end by 7 bases, with 16 bases between. CDR3 in DNA: TGTGCCAGCAGCCCCGACCCCTTCTTGAACACCATATATTTT. Translating gives CASSPDPFLNTIYF.

This chain links TRBV20-1 with TRBJ1-1, with 10 bases aligning to TRBD1. CDR3 length: 13 amino acids. V was pared by 5 bases and J by 4 bases, with 4 bases of the junction left unmatched. CDR1 is DFQATT, CDR2 SNEGSKA, per germline (reference sequence). The CDR3 region has the DNA TGCAGTGCTCCGACAGGGGGCGTCACTGAAGCTTTCTTT. Its translation is CSAPTGGVTEAFF.

The CDR3 region has the DNA TGCGCCAGCAGCTTGGGCGGTACTAGCGGGCCTTACAATGAGCAGTTCTTC. As protein: CASSLGGTSGPYNEQFF. This chain connects TRBV5-1 to TRBJ2-1; 9 bases are a match to TRBD2. Looked up from germline, CDR1 is SGHRS and CDR2 is YFSETQ. V trimming: 0 bases; J trimming: 4 bases; junction bases outside the gene matches: 8. This CDR3 is built from 17 residues.

The chain links TRBV2 to TRBJ2-3; the D gene is possibly TRBD2 (6 bases). The V end lost 6 bases, the J end lost 3 bases, and 13 bases lay between the germline ends. Germline V lookup: CDR1 SNHLY, CDR2 FYNNEI. The CDR3 has 14 residues. The DNA for the CDR3 is TGTGCCAGCAGGGGGGGTGGGGCTACAGATACGCAGTATTTT. Its protein product is CASRGGGATDTQYF.

The chain recombines TRBV5-1 with TRBJ1-3; 7 nucleotides align to TRBD1. The CDR3 loop spans 15 amino acids. Germline V gene sequence: CDR1 SGHRS, CDR2 YFSETQ. After removal of 4 bases from V and 0 bases from J, the junction contained 4 bases not matched to a gene. The CDR3 nucleotides read TGCGCCAGCAGCGCAGGGACAGCCTCTGGAAACACCATATATTTT. This translates into CASSAGTASGNTIYF.

There are a few counts of this clonotype. The chain couples TRBV6-6 to TRBJ1-4; TRBD1 matches 9 bases. CDR3 length equals 14 residues. CDR1 is MNHNY, CDR2 SVGAGI, per germline (reference sequence). Trimming at V came to 5 bases and at J to 8 bases, leaving 6 bases not matched to a gene. The CDR3 loop reads CASSVGQGREKLFF. The CDR3 bases are TGTGCCAGCAGTGTGGGACAGGGAAGGGAAAAACTGTTTTTT.

The chain uses TRBV7-9 and TRBJ2-2; D is unclear. Between the trimmed V and J ends, which lost 5 bases and 4 bases, there was a span of 8 bases. The CDR3 consists of 13 residues. Germline V gene data show CDR1 as SEHNR and CDR2 as FQNEAQ (reference sequence). The DNA for the CDR3 is TGTGCCAGCAGCGTGCCGGGCACCGGGGAGCTGTTTTTT. Residues: CASSVPGTGELFF.

This clonotype was counted many times. An end of the junction differs from the germline gene, which may be a read error. The chain uses TRBV12-3 or TRBV12-4 and TRBJ2-3, with D maybe TRBD1 (6 bases). The CDR3 is 15 residues long. CDR3 in DNA: TGTGCCAGCAGCCTGCTGTATTGGGACACACATACGCAGTATTTT. Protein sequence: CASSLLYWDTHTQYF.

The table lists this clonotype with a few counts. V usage is TRBV5-1 and J usage is TRBJ2-5, with no clear D. Germline CDR1 SGHRS, CDR2 YFSETQ. V lost 4 bases, J lost 5 bases, and 12 bases lay in between. The CDR3 is 13 residues long. Here the CDR3 DNA reads TGCGCCAGCAGCCGGGCCTTCGGGGAGACCCAGTACTTC. Amino acids: CASSRAFGETQYF.

There are a few counts of this clonotype. The rearrangement uses TRBV28 and TRBJ2-7; 8 positions match TRBD1. This CDR3 spans 15 amino acids. V lost 3 bases, J lost 0 bases, and 4 bases stayed unmatched. From germline, CDR1 is MDHEN and CDR2 SYDVKM. In nucleotides, the CDR3 is TGTGCCAGCAGTTTCAGGGGGCCGAGCTCCTACGAGCAGTACTTC. The encoded protein is CASSFRGPSSYEQYF. The full variable domain, rest sourced from reference TRBV28 and TRBJ2-7, is DVKVTQSSRYLVKRTGEKVFLECVQDMDHENMFWYRQDPGLGLRLIYFSYDVKMKEKGDIPEGYSVSREKKERFSLILESASTNQTSMYLCASSFRGPSSYEQYFGPGTRLTVT.

J is TRBJ2-7 and V is TRBV5-1, with TRBD1 matching 7 bases. Germline lookup yields CDR1 SGHRS and CDR2 YFSETQ. Trimming took 0 bases from V and 4 from J; bases not matched to a gene: 7. The CDR3 runs to 15 residues. The CDR3 region is CASSLANTGEYEQYF. The CDR3 nucleotides read TGCGCCAGCAGCTTGGCTAACACAGGGGAGTACGAGCAGTACTTC.